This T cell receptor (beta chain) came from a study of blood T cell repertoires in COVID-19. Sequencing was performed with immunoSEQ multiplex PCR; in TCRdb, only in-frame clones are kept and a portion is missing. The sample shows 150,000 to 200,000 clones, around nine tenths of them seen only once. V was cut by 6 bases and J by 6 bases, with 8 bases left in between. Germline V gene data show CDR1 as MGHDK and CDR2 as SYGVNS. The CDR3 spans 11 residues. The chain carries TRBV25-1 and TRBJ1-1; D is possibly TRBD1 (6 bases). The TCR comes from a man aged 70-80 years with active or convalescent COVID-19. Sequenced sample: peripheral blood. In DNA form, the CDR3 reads TGTGCCAGCAGGACAGGATCTGAAGCTTTCTTT. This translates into CASRTGSEAFF.